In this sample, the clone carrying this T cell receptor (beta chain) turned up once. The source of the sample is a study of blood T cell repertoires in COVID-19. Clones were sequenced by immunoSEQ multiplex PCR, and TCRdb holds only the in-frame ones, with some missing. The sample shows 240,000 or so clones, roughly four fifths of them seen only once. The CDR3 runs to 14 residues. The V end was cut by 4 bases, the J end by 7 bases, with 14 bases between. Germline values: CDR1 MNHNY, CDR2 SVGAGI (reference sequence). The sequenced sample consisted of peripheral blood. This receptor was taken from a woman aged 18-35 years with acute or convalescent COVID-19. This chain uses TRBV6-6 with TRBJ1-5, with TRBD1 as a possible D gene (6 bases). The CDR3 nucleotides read TGTGCCAGCAGTTTCTGGGGGCCTAACCAGCCCCAGCATTTT. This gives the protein CASSFWGPNQPQHF.